This is a list of T cell receptor beta chains from one sample in a study of T-cell memory formation after mild COVID-19. MiXCR, applied by TCRdb to the 5' RACE reads, yields one record per CDR3 protein. The sample contains hundreds of thousands of distinct CDR3 sequences, roughly 18% of which appear only once. Sequenced: PBMCs or a T cell subset sorted from them (not recorded which). The source is a man aged 18 to 29 who had mild COVID-19 (a few samples of this study predate the infection). Cell type and time point are not known. The CDR3 runs from the conserved cysteine through the conserved F or W. Each record gives: D gene, J gene, clone size, V gene, CDR3 length, CDR3 protein, CDR3 DNA. The D gene is left open where the match is weak. Clone size appears in some rows only: once, few, many, or a class for an expanded clone.

d_gene: TRBD1
j_gene: TRBJ2-7
abundance: few
v_gene: TRBV5-1
len: 15
CDR3aa: CASSFPQTGGDEQYF
CDR3nt: TGCGCCAGCAGCTTCCCACAGACAGGGGGCGACGAGCAGTACTTC

d_gene: TRBD1
j_gene: TRBJ1-4
abundance: few
v_gene: TRBV2
len: 14
CDR3aa: CATYPGTGGEKLFF
CDR3nt: TGTGCCACATACCCCGGGACAGGGGGTGAAAAACTGTTTTTT

d_gene: .
j_gene: TRBJ2-7
abundance: .
v_gene: TRBV5-1
len: 14
CDR3aa: CASAVASTSYEQYF
CDR3nt: TGCGCCAGCGCGGTGGCTTCTACTTCCTACGAGCAGTACTTC

d_gene: .
j_gene: TRBJ2-5
abundance: .
v_gene: TRBV25-1
len: 10
CDR3aa: CASGRGTQYF
CDR3nt: TGTGCCAGCGGCCGGGGGACCCAGTACTTC

d_gene: TRBD2
j_gene: TRBJ2-3
abundance: few
v_gene: TRBV7-2
len: 14
CDR3aa: CASSLVREGDTQYF
CDR3nt: TGTGCCAGCAGCTTAGTGAGGGAGGGAGATACGCAGTATTTT

d_gene: .
j_gene: TRBJ2-3
abundance: .
v_gene: TRBV24-1
len: 16
CDR3aa: CATSDFSRGVADTQYF
CDR3nt: TGTGCCACCAGTGATTTCTCAAGAGGGGTCGCAGATACGCAGTATTTT

d_gene: TRBD2
j_gene: TRBJ2-1
abundance: few
v_gene: TRBV7-2
len: 15
CDR3aa: CASSLVAGGRNEQFF
CDR3nt: TGTGCCAGCAGCTTAGTGGCGGGGGGGCGCAATGAGCAGTTCTTC

d_gene: .
j_gene: TRBJ2-1
abundance: .
v_gene: TRBV24-1
len: 14
CDR3aa: CATSDYPENNEQFF
CDR3nt: TGTGCCACCTCGGACTATCCGGAAAACAATGAGCAGTTCTTC

d_gene: .
j_gene: TRBJ2-1
abundance: few
v_gene: TRBV27
len: 13
CDR3aa: CASSPRAHNEQFF
CDR3nt: TGTGCCAGCAGTCCCCGGGCGCACAATGAGCAGTTCTTC

d_gene: TRBD2
j_gene: TRBJ2-5
abundance: few
v_gene: TRBV5-1
len: 15
CDR3aa: CASRLVERGKETQYF
CDR3nt: TGCGCCAGCCGTCTGGTTGAGCGGGGGAAAGAGACCCAGTACTTC

d_gene: TRBD2
j_gene: TRBJ2-3
abundance: many
v_gene: TRBV7-9
len: 16
CDR3aa: CASSSAIAGGSDTQYF
CDR3nt: TGTGCCAGCAGCTCGGCTATAGCGGGGGGCTCAGATACGCAGTATTTT

d_gene: .
j_gene: TRBJ1-5
abundance: few
v_gene: TRBV20-1
len: 13
CDR3aa: CSARDAGNQPQHF
CDR3nt: TGCAGTGCTAGAGACGCAGGTAATCAGCCCCAGCATTTT

d_gene: .
j_gene: TRBJ2-1
abundance: .
v_gene: TRBV7-2
len: 14
CDR3aa: CASSLQLARNEQFF
CDR3nt: TGTGCCAGCAGCCTTCAACTAGCACGCAATGAGCAGTTCTTC

d_gene: .
j_gene: TRBJ2-5
abundance: .
v_gene: TRBV18
len: 14
CDR3aa: CASSPSGSRETQYF
CDR3nt: TGTGCCAGCTCACCATCGGGAAGCAGGGAGACCCAGTACTTC

d_gene: .
j_gene: TRBJ2-2
abundance: few
v_gene: TRBV29-1
len: 14
CDR3aa: CSVEDLVNTGELFF
CDR3nt: TGCAGCGTTGAAGATCTAGTGAACACCGGGGAGCTGTTTTTT

d_gene: TRBD1
j_gene: TRBJ1-5
abundance: .
v_gene: TRBV23-1
len: 15
CDR3aa: CASSQSGQHNQPQHF
CDR3nt: TGCGCCAGCAGTCAATCGGGACAGCACAATCAGCCCCAGCATTTT

d_gene: .
j_gene: TRBJ1-6
abundance: .
v_gene: TRBV20-1
len: 14
CDR3aa: CSARAWGPTSPLHF
CDR3nt: TGCAGTGCTAGAGCCTGGGGCCCGACCTCACCCCTCCACTTT

d_gene: TRBD2
j_gene: TRBJ2-1
abundance: .
v_gene: TRBV6-5
len: 15
CDR3aa: CASSTSGGDGNEQFF
CDR3nt: TGTGCCAGCAGTACGAGCGGGGGGGACGGGAATGAGCAGTTCTTC

d_gene: .
j_gene: TRBJ2-6
abundance: .
v_gene: TRBV12-3/TRBV12-4
len: 15
CDR3aa: CASSLGGPGANVLTF
CDR3nt: TGTGCCAGCAGTTTAGGTGGACCCGGGGCCAACGTCCTGACTTTC

d_gene: .
j_gene: TRBJ1-2
abundance: few
v_gene: TRBV7-2
len: 13
CDR3aa: CASSPAGAYGYTF
CDR3nt: TGTGCCAGCAGCCCGGCAGGCGCCTATGGCTACACCTTC

d_gene: .
j_gene: TRBJ1-5
abundance: few
v_gene: TRBV4-1
len: 15
CDR3aa: CASSRTPTADQPQHF
CDR3nt: TGCGCCAGCAGCCGTACACCGACAGCCGATCAGCCCCAGCATTTT

d_gene: TRBD2
j_gene: TRBJ2-3
abundance: .
v_gene: TRBV7-9
len: 15
CDR3aa: CASSTGTSDADTQYF
CDR3nt: TGTGCCAGCAGTACCGGGACTAGCGACGCAGATACGCAGTATTTT

d_gene: TRBD2
j_gene: TRBJ2-5
abundance: few
v_gene: TRBV24-1
len: 16
CDR3aa: CATSDFTSGGIETQYF
CDR3nt: TGTGCCACCAGTGATTTTACCAGCGGGGGGATCGAGACCCAGTACTTC

d_gene: .
j_gene: TRBJ1-3
abundance: few
v_gene: TRBV4-3
len: 16
CDR3aa: CASSQDPVSSGNTIYF
CDR3nt: TGCGCCAGCAGCCAAGACCCAGTCAGCTCTGGAAACACCATATATTTT

d_gene: TRBD1
j_gene: TRBJ2-7
abundance: .
v_gene: TRBV18
len: 13
CDR3aa: CASSLRGRHEQYF
CDR3nt: TGTGCCAGCTCCCTGAGGGGGCGGCACGAGCAGTACTTC

d_gene: .
j_gene: TRBJ2-7
abundance: .
v_gene: TRBV27
len: 14
CDR3aa: CASSLQGLLHEQYF
CDR3nt: TGTGCCAGCAGTTTACAAGGACTACTCCACGAGCAGTACTTC

d_gene: .
j_gene: TRBJ2-2
abundance: few
v_gene: TRBV24-1
len: 14
CDR3aa: CATSESGNTGELFF
CDR3nt: TGTGCCACCAGTGAATCAGGGAACACCGGGGAGCTGTTTTTT

d_gene: .
j_gene: TRBJ2-3
abundance: few
v_gene: TRBV5-5
len: 16
CDR3aa: CASSVTYLGFTDTQYF
CDR3nt: TGTGCCAGCAGCGTGACTTACCTAGGGTTCACAGATACGCAGTATTTT

d_gene: .
j_gene: TRBJ1-1
abundance: few
v_gene: TRBV7-6
len: 14
CDR3aa: CASSAGGWDTEAFF
CDR3nt: TGTGCCAGCAGCGCGGGGGGGTGGGACACTGAAGCTTTCTTT

d_gene: .
j_gene: TRBJ2-3
abundance: few
v_gene: TRBV6-2/TRBV6-3
len: 14
CDR3aa: CASSPFEGSDTQYF
CDR3nt: TGTGCCAGCAGTCCCTTCGAAGGGTCAGATACGCAGTATTTT

d_gene: TRBD1
j_gene: TRBJ1-1
abundance: few
v_gene: TRBV27
len: 15
CDR3aa: CASSSQGDGITEAFF
CDR3nt: TGTGCCAGCAGTTCCCAGGGGGACGGGATCACTGAAGCTTTCTTT

d_gene: .
j_gene: TRBJ1-2
abundance: .
v_gene: TRBV4-1
len: 13
CDR3aa: CASSSLKTRGYTF
CDR3nt: TGCGCCAGCAGCTCTCTCAAGACTAGGGGCTACACCTTC

d_gene: TRBD1
j_gene: TRBJ1-2
abundance: .
v_gene: TRBV7-9
len: 16
CDR3aa: CASSLGESGTDICYTF
CDR3nt: TGTGCCAGCAGCTTAGGGGAGTCCGGGACAGATATTTGCTACACCTTC

d_gene: .
j_gene: TRBJ2-6
abundance: .
v_gene: TRBV5-1
len: 14
CDR3aa: CASSLNPGANVLTF
CDR3nt: TGCGCCAGCAGCTTGAATCCAGGGGCCAACGTCCTGACTTTC

d_gene: .
j_gene: TRBJ1-4
abundance: few
v_gene: TRBV5-1
len: 13
CDR3aa: CASREGSGEKLFF
CDR3nt: TGCGCCAGCAGGGAGGGATCGGGTGAAAAACTGTTTTTT

d_gene: .
j_gene: TRBJ2-3
abundance: .
v_gene: TRBV9
len: 15
CDR3aa: CASSVGRQHTDTQYF
CDR3nt: TGTGCCAGCAGCGTCGGTAGGCAGCACACAGATACGCAGTATTTT

d_gene: .
j_gene: TRBJ1-1
abundance: .
v_gene: TRBV20-1
len: 12
CDR3aa: CSARGMVLGAFF
CDR3nt: TGCAGTGCTAGAGGGATGGTACTTGGGGCTTTCTTT

d_gene: .
j_gene: TRBJ1-2
abundance: few
v_gene: TRBV4-1
len: 13
CDR3aa: CASSPTPYLGYTF
CDR3nt: TGCGCCAGCAGTCCAACCCCTTACCTGGGCTACACCTTC

d_gene: TRBD2
j_gene: TRBJ2-5
abundance: .
v_gene: TRBV7-2
len: 16
CDR3aa: CASSSGAGGPRETQYF
CDR3nt: TGTGCCAGCAGCTCCGGGGCGGGGGGCCCTCGAGAGACCCAGTACTTC

d_gene: .
j_gene: TRBJ1-1
abundance: .
v_gene: TRBV5-1
len: 16
CDR3aa: CASSLMGRRGRTEAFF
CDR3nt: TGCGCCAGCAGCCTCATGGGACGGCGGGGGAGAACTGAAGCTTTCTTT

d_gene: TRBD1
j_gene: TRBJ2-5
abundance: few
v_gene: TRBV18
len: 14
CDR3aa: CASSPGTGPETQYF
CDR3nt: TGTGCCAGCTCACCCGGGACAGGCCCAGAGACCCAGTACTTC

d_gene: .
j_gene: TRBJ2-7
abundance: few
v_gene: TRBV19
len: 11
CDR3aa: CASGSLYEQYF
CDR3nt: TGTGCCAGTGGATCCCTCTACGAGCAGTACTTC

d_gene: .
j_gene: TRBJ1-1
abundance: few
v_gene: TRBV28
len: 12
CDR3aa: CASTQTSLEAFF
CDR3nt: TGTGCCAGCACCCAAACCAGCCTCGAAGCTTTCTTT

d_gene: .
j_gene: TRBJ2-3
abundance: .
v_gene: TRBV24-1
len: 11
CDR3aa: CATSQTDTQYF
CDR3nt: TGTGCCACCAGTCAAACAGATACGCAGTATTTT

d_gene: .
j_gene: TRBJ2-5
abundance: few
v_gene: TRBV28
len: 14
CDR3aa: CASSPVNSPETQYF
CDR3nt: TGTGCCAGCAGTCCAGTCAACTCGCCGGAGACCCAGTACTTC

d_gene: TRBD2
j_gene: TRBJ2-5
abundance: .
v_gene: TRBV20-1
len: 17
CDR3aa: CSARGLAGGPYQETQYF
CDR3nt: TGCAGTGCTAGAGGACTAGCGGGGGGGCCGTACCAAGAGACCCAGTACTTC

d_gene: .
j_gene: TRBJ2-3
abundance: few
v_gene: TRBV7-2
len: 16
CDR3aa: CASSLGPGLRRDTQYF
CDR3nt: TGTGCCAGCAGCTTAGGACCAGGCCTAAGAAGAGATACGCAGTATTTT

d_gene: .
j_gene: TRBJ2-3
abundance: .
v_gene: TRBV20-1
len: 15
CDR3aa: CSASPPGARTDTQYF
CDR3nt: TGCAGTGCTAGTCCCCCCGGGGCCCGCACAGATACGCAGTATTTT

d_gene: TRBD2
j_gene: TRBJ2-1
abundance: many
v_gene: TRBV12-3/TRBV12-4
len: 14
CDR3aa: CASSSPGGYNEQFF
CDR3nt: TGTGCCAGCAGTTCTCCGGGGGGCTACAATGAGCAGTTCTTC

d_gene: TRBD1
j_gene: TRBJ1-5
abundance: .
v_gene: TRBV20-1
len: 14
CDR3aa: CSAIPAGGFGPQHF
CDR3nt: TGCAGTGCGATCCCGGCAGGGGGCTTTGGGCCCCAGCATTTT

d_gene: TRBD1
j_gene: TRBJ2-1
abundance: .
v_gene: TRBV6-2/TRBV6-3
len: 16
CDR3aa: CASSFSLDRLYNEQFF
CDR3nt: TGTGCCAGCAGTTTCTCCCTGGACAGGCTGTACAATGAGCAGTTCTTC

d_gene: TRBD1
j_gene: TRBJ1-1
abundance: .
v_gene: TRBV7-9
len: 15
CDR3aa: CASSRGQGLGTEAFF
CDR3nt: TGTGCCAGCAGCCGTGGACAGGGGTTAGGAACTGAAGCTTTCTTT

d_gene: .
j_gene: TRBJ2-2
abundance: many
v_gene: TRBV29-1
len: 15
CDR3aa: CSVRSGLANTGELFF
CDR3nt: TGCAGCGTTCGAAGCGGACTCGCGAACACCGGGGAGCTGTTTTTT

d_gene: .
j_gene: TRBJ2-5
abundance: .
v_gene: TRBV11-2
len: 13
CDR3aa: CASRPRHEWPQYF
CDR3nt: TGTGCCAGCCGCCCACGGCATGAATGGCCCCAGTACTTC